Following are 4 T cell receptor beta chains from one sample sequenced in a study of radiotherapy plus CTLA-4 blockade in lung cancer (dated by TCRdb to the late 2010s). The library was prepared using the immunoSEQ multiplex PCR assay. What TCRdb holds here is the immuneACCESS table cut down to in-frame rearrangements. Part of the clones is not present; checked against another copy, under half of the missing clones reflect an unresolved V gene, and the others are unexplained. For this sample there are tens of thousands of clones; 75% to 85% appear just once. The ten most abundant clones make up around 15% of the sample. The sample consisted of peripheral blood, taken from a patient treated with radiotherapy plus ipilimumab. The receptors here all came from a human donor with non-small cell lung cancer that progressed on radiotherapy plus ipilimumab.

CDR3 sequence (DNA): TGCGCCAGCAGCTACGGGGGGACAGTCGACGAGCAGTACTTC. Translating it yields CASSYGGTVDEQYF. The rearrangement links TRBV5-1 to TRBJ2-7; D possibly matches TRBD1 or TRBD2 (7 bases each). This CDR3 spans 14 amino acids. The germline gives CDR1 SGHRS, CDR2 YFSETQ. V lost 3 bases and J lost 5, with 15 bases in between.

V gene TRBV5-5 combines with J gene TRBJ1-5, with 8 nucleotides matching TRBD1. CDR3 length: 15 amino acids. V lost 4 bases and J lost 5; bases outside the gene matches: 8. Looked up from germline, CDR1 is SGHKS and CDR2 is YYEKEE (reference sequence). The DNA of the CDR3 is TGTGCCAGCAGCCCATCCGGGACAGGAGATCAGCCCCAGCATTTT. It yields the protein CASSPSGTGDQPQHF.

The CDR3 bases are TGTGCCAGTAGTTCTCCCCCGGGACGCAGGAACTATGGCTACACCTTC. Translating gives CASSSPPGRRNYGYTF. The chain joins TRBV19 to TRBJ1-2, with TRBD1 as a possible D gene (5 bases). There are 16 residues in the CDR3. CDR1 LNHDA and CDR2 SQIVND come from the germline V gene (reference sequence). V lost 5 bases and J 2 bases, leaving 18 bases between the germline ends.

This clone was found a few times. The V and J genes are TRBV7-9 and TRBJ2-5; TRBD1 might be the D (5 bases). The germline CDR1 and CDR2 sequences are SEHNR and FQNEAQ (reference sequence). The CDR3 runs to 14 residues. Trimming left V 6 bases short and J 0 bases short, with 11 bases between. CDR3 amino acids: CASRGPTYQETQYF. In DNA form, the CDR3 reads TGTGCCAGCAGGGGGCCAACGTACCAAGAGACCCAGTACTTC.